The 24 T cell receptor beta chains presented below share a single source sample, sequenced in a study of blood T cell repertoires in COVID-19. This table comes from immunoSEQ multiplex PCR, and its TCRdb copy is limited to in-frame clones, with some not included. This table holds 55,000 to 65,000 clones, approximately 82% found once. The material sequenced was peripheral blood. The source is a man aged 55 to 70 with acute or convalescent COVID-19.

This clone was seen a single time. The J gene is TRBJ2-7, the V gene TRBV2; 7 nucleotides align to TRBD1. With V trimmed by 3 bases and J by 7 bases, 9 bases remained unmatched. Germline values: CDR1 SNHLY, CDR2 FYNNEI. The CDR3 has 14 amino acids. The CDR3: CASSDGHRGREQYF. As DNA, the CDR3 is TGTGCCAGCAGTGATGGTCACAGGGGCAGAGAGCAGTACTTC. Combining the CDR3 with reference TRBV2 and TRBJ2-7 gives the whole variable domain EPEVTQTPSHQVTQMGQEVILRCVPISNHLYFYWYRQILGQKVEFLVSFYNNEISEKSEIFDDQFSVERPDGSNFTLKIRSTKLEDSAMYFCASSDGHRGREQYFGPGTRLTVT.

The V gene is TRBV19, the J gene TRBJ1-3; D is unclear. Trimming shortened V by 3 bases and J by 4 bases, and 10 bases separated the two germline ends. This CDR3 comprises 14 residues. Germline lookup yields CDR1 LNHDA and CDR2 SQIVND (reference sequence). CDR3 DNA: TGTGCCAGTAGTATGGCGGTGGCCGGAAACACCATATATTTT. This encodes CASSMAVAGNTIYF.

There are a few counts of this clone. V usage is TRBV18 and J usage is TRBJ1-3, with a tentative D call TRBD1 (5 bases). The CDR3 is made up of 14 amino acids. V lost 2 bases and J lost 2, with 7 bases in between. The V gene's germline CDR1 is KGHSH and CDR2 LQKENI. The CDR3, as DNA: TGTGCCAGCTCACCAGAAGGGGCTGGAAACACCATATATTTT. This translates into CASSPEGAGNTIYF.

The chain joins TRBV20-1 to TRBJ2-3; no firm D call. V was cut by 3 bases and J by 0 bases, with 7 bases left in between. CDR3 size: 13 residues. Germline V gene data show CDR1 as DFQATT and CDR2 as SNEGSKA (reference sequence). The CDR3 bases are TGCAGTGCTAGTAAGAGCAGCACAGATACGCAGTATTTT. Translated: CSASKSSTDTQYF.

The V call is TRBV6-4, the J call TRBJ2-7, with a tentative D call TRBD1 (6 bases). Germline V gene data show CDR1 as MRHNA and CDR2 as SNTAGT. This CDR3 has 15 residues. Trimming shortened V by 6 bases and J by 2 bases, and 17 bases separated the two germline ends. The CDR3 spells CASRLPQGSPYEQYF. DNA for the CDR3: TGTGCCAGCAGACTACCGCAGGGGTCCCCCTACGAGCAGTACTTC.

This clone showed up just once. The chain combines TRBV5-6 with TRBJ1-1, with D perhaps TRBD1 (5 bases). Germline V lookup: CDR1 SGHDT, CDR2 YYEEEE. The CDR3 loop spans 12 amino acids. V lost 1 base to trimming and J lost 8 bases, with 9 bases between them. The CDR3 sequence: CASSLTGIEAFF. The CDR3 DNA is TGTGCCAGCAGCTTGACAGGAATCGAAGCTTTCTTT.

This clone came up once. The chain joins TRBV5-1 to TRBJ2-7; 8 bases line up with TRBD2. V shed 3 bases, J shed 6 bases, and the junction held 11 bases outside the gene matches. The CDR3 has 15 residues. From germline, CDR1 is SGHRS and CDR2 YFSETQ. CDR3 sequence (DNA): TGCGCCAGCAGCTCTCGAGGAGCGGGGGATATCGAGCAGTACTTC. Its protein is CASSSRGAGDIEQYF.

This chain connects TRBV18 to TRBJ1-5, with D unclear. This CDR3 region has 13 residues. The germline V gene has CDR1 KGHSH and CDR2 LQKENI. Trimming removed 5 bases at V and 1 base at J, with 6 bases between. The CDR3 loop is CASSGQSNQPQHF. In DNA form, the CDR3 reads TGTGCCAGCTCAGGGCAAAGCAATCAGCCCCAGCATTTT.

The V call is TRBV10-3, the J call TRBJ2-3, with 10 bases identical to TRBD2. CDR1 and CDR2 from the germline V gene are ENHRY and SYGVKD. V lost 8 bases and J lost 2; bases outside the gene matches: 7. The CDR3 is made up of 15 amino acids. DNA for the CDR3: TGTGCCATCGGGGAGACTAGCGGGCTCACAGATACGCAGTATTTT. This encodes CAIGETSGLTDTQYF.

For this clone: The germline gene is not matched at one end of the junction; a read error may be the cause. This sequence joins TRBV19 and TRBJ1-3; TRBD1 matches at 8 bases. The CDR3 has 14 residues. CDR1 and CDR2 from the germline V gene are LNHDA and SQIVND (reference sequence). The CDR3 spells CASSMSGQAPGENF. DNA of the CDR3: TGTGCCAGTAGTATGTCGGGACAGGCCCCCGGGGAGAATTTT.

This clone came up once. The CDR3 protein is CASSPGLAVNEQFF. CDR3 DNA: TGTGCCAGCAGCCCCGGACTAGCGGTTAATGAGCAGTTCTTC. The V call is TRBV5-6, the J call TRBJ2-1, with TRBD2 matching 10 bases. This CDR3 is 14 amino acids long. CDR1 and CDR2 (germline): SGHDT, YYEEEE. V was pared by 4 bases and J by 7 bases, with 5 bases of the junction left unmatched.

The chain is built from TRBV29-1 and TRBJ2-3; D not resolved. V was cut by 6 bases and J by 3 bases, with 4 bases left in between. The V gene's germline CDR1 is SQVTM and CDR2 ANQGSEA. The CDR3 totals 10 residues. The CDR3 spells CSVSTDTQYF. In DNA form, the CDR3 reads TGCAGCGTCTCGACAGATACGCAGTATTTT.

A remark on this clone: Different DNA sequences within this sample yield the same CDR3. The chain has TRBV10-3 and TRBJ1-5; D is perhaps TRBD1 (6 bases). From germline, CDR1 is ENHRY and CDR2 SYGVKD. The CDR3 is 13 residues long. The V end was cut by 3 bases, the J end by 7 bases, with 10 bases between. The CDR3 is CAISESGAQPQHF. The CDR3 bases are TGTGCCATCAGTGAATCAGGGGCCCAGCCCCAGCATTTT.

The gene calls are TRBV4-2 and TRBJ1-1, with 7 bases that match TRBD1. From germline, CDR1 is LGHNA and CDR2 YNFKEQ. Germline trimming cut 4 bases from V and 1 base from J; bases unmatched to any gene: 9. This CDR3 region has 16 residues. The CDR3 loop reads CASSLHAGGGNTEAFF. The CDR3 DNA is TGTGCCAGCAGCCTCCATGCAGGGGGAGGGAACACTGAAGCTTTCTTT.

This clone was seen once. The chain carries TRBV23-1 and TRBJ1-5; the match to TRBD1 covers 7 bases. Being an ORF, TRBV23-1 has a function that is uncertain. The CDR3 is 20 residues long. Trimming cost V 0 bases and J 0 bases; bases outside gene matches: 14. CDR3 coding DNA: TGCGCCAGCAGTCAATCCCCCTCTGACAGGGATTCGAATAGCAATCAGCCCCAGCATTTT. Its translation: CASSQSPSDRDSNSNQPQHF.

The chain links TRBV7-2 to TRBJ2-3, with 9 bases matching TRBD2. The V gene's germline CDR1 is SGHTA and CDR2 FQGNSA. V trimming: 5 bases; J trimming: 3 bases; junction bases outside the gene matches: 12. The CDR3 is made up of 17 amino acids. DNA for the CDR3: TGTGCCAGCAGCCGGACTTCTCTAGCGGGGCTTACAGATACGCAGTATTTT. Translation: CASSRTSLAGLTDTQYF.

The CDR3 reads CASSPGGTNEKLFF. CDR3 DNA: TGTGCCAGCAGCCCTGGGGGGACTAATGAAAAACTGTTTTTT. This chain links TRBV2 with TRBJ1-4; D is possibly TRBD1 (5 bases). This CDR3 contains 14 residues. From germline, CDR1 is SNHLY and CDR2 FYNNEI. V lost 6 bases and J lost 2, with 10 bases in between.

This sequence joins TRBV6-1 and TRBJ1-5, with D unclear. The CDR3 loop spans 14 amino acids. V lost 3 bases and J 2 bases, leaving 8 bases between the germline ends. Germline loops: CDR1 MNHNS, CDR2 SASEGT. This CDR3 is CASSDLGGNQPQHF. As DNA, the CDR3 is TGTGCCAGCAGTGATTTGGGAGGCAATCAGCCCCAGCATTTT.

This clone was counted a single time. V usage is TRBV4-1 and J usage is TRBJ1-5; unclear D gene. Trimming left V 1 base short and J 0 bases short, with 7 bases between. The CDR3 is 15 amino acids. Looked up from germline, CDR1 is MGHRA and CDR2 is YSYEKL. CDR3 bases: TGCGCCAGCAGCCAAGTCGTGGCTAGCAATCAGCCCCAGCATTTT. This codes for CASSQVVASNQPQHF.

This sequence joins TRBV15 and TRBJ1-6; the D gene is possibly TRBD1 (6 bases). Deletions cut 3 bases from V and 7 bases from J, with 13 bases between. The germline gives CDR1 LNHNV, CDR2 YYDKDF (reference sequence). The CDR3 has 15 amino acids. The CDR3 coding sequence is TGTGCCACCAGCAGTAGGGGGTGGGAGAATTCACCCCTCCACTTT. Translated, it gives CATSSRGWENSPLHF.

The chain has TRBV7-2 and TRBJ2-5; 7 positions agree with TRBD1. This CDR3 spans 15 amino acids. The germline V gene has CDR1 SGHTA and CDR2 FQGNSA. Unmatched junction bases numbered 2, after V lost 1 base and J lost 0 bases. The CDR3 nucleotides read TGTGCCAGCAGCTTAGTAGGGACAGACCAAGAGACCCAGTACTTC. The encoded protein is CASSLVGTDQETQYF. The full variable domain, completed using reference TRBV7-2 and TRBJ2-5, is GAGVSQSPSNKVTEKGKDVELRCDPISGHTALYWYRQSLGQGLEFLIYFQGNSAPDKSGLPSDRFSAERTGGSVSTLTIQRTQQEDSAVYLCASSLVGTDQETQYFGPGTRLLVL.

The CDR3 DNA reads as TGCGCCAGCAGCCGGGACAGCCGGGGGGGACCCGGGGAGCTGTTTTTT. It encodes CASSRDSRGGPGELFF. This chain links TRBV5-1 with TRBJ2-2; TRBD2 might be the D (8 bases). The CDR3 runs to 16 residues. Per germline, CDR1 SGHRS and CDR2 YFSETQ. Deletions cut 4 bases from V and 6 bases from J, with 19 bases between.

The chain is built from TRBV7-3 and TRBJ2-5; 9 positions match TRBD1. J lost 4 bases, V lost 5 bases, and 8 bases had no gene match. The CDR3 runs 15 residues. Germline values: CDR1 SGHTA, CDR2 FQGTGA. The CDR3 region is CASSATGGQGETQYF. The CDR3 nucleotides read TGTGCCAGCAGCGCCACAGGGGGCCAAGGAGAGACCCAGTACTTC.

The chain combines TRBV30 with TRBJ1-4; D gene ambiguous. The CDR3 has 11 amino acids. Germline CDR1 reads GTSNPN; CDR2 reads SVGIG (reference sequence). Deletions cut 3 bases from V and 11 bases from J, with 10 bases between. CDR3 sequence (DNA): TGTGCCTGGAGCCGGGAAGGGAAACTGTTTTTT. It codes for CAWSREGKLFF.